The rows below give T cell receptor beta chains drawn from one sample of a study of control samples from healthy donors and cancer patients. Using immunoSEQ multiplex PCR, the repertoire was profiled, and TCRdb retains in-frame clones only, with some absent. The table for this sample gives roughly 200,000 clones. The sequencing sample was made of blood. Receptor source: a woman in her 30s in good health. Each CDR3 is given with its conserved first and last residue. A D gene is named only where the DNA matches it firmly.

J | V | D | CDR3 | DNA
TRBJ1-1 | TRBV7-9 | - | CASSLGGRGYGEAFF | TGTGCCAGCAGCTTAGGTGGCAGGGGTTACGGGGAAGCTTTCTTT
TRBJ2-3 | TRBV10-1 | TRBD2 | CASQTSGADTQYF | TGCGCCAGCCAAACTAGCGGGGCAGATACGCAGTATTTT
TRBJ2-7 | TRBV28 | - | CASSPGFRLYEQYF | TGTGCCAGCAGCCCCGGGTTTCGGCTTTACGAGCAGTACTTC
TRBJ2-7 | TRBV7-3 | - | CASSSGPFYEQYF | TGTGCCAGCAGCTCAGGACCCTTCTACGAGCAGTACTTC
TRBJ1-6 | TRBV18 | - | CASSPGLIQGNSPLHF | TGTGCCAGCTCACCCGGATTGATTCAGGGAAATTCACCCCTCCACTTT
TRBJ1-6 | TRBV6-6 | TRBD1 | CASSDRGRDSPLHF | TGTGCCAGCAGTGACAGGGGGCGGGATTCACCCCTCCACTTT
TRBJ2-3 | TRBV3-1/TRBV3-2 | - | CASSQVPGRGTDTQYF | TGTGCCAGCAGCCAAGTCCCGGGACGGGGCACAGATACGCAGTATTTT
TRBJ2-7 | TRBV10-3 | TRBD2 | CAISSRGGAVYEQYF | TGTGCCATCAGTTCGCGGGGGGGTGCAGTCTACGAGCAGTACTTC
TRBJ2-1 | TRBV12-3/TRBV12-4 | - | CASSPPVGNEQFF | TGTGCCAGCAGTCCTCCCGTAGGCAATGAGCAGTTCTTC
TRBJ1-5 | TRBV19 | - | CASNSGVLRPQHF | TGTGCCAGTAATTCAGGGGTTCTCCGGCCCCAGCATTTT
TRBJ1-6 | TRBV28 | - | CASSLGGVGSPLHF | TGTGCCAGCAGTTTGGGGGGCGTCGGTTCACCCCTCCACTTT
TRBJ1-1 | TRBV10-3 | - | CAISPTTGNTEAFF | TGTGCCATCAGTCCCACGACAGGGAACACTGAAGCTTTCTTT
TRBJ1-2 | TRBV20-1 | TRBD1 | CSASAGQFSYGYTF | TGCAGTGCTAGTGCGGGACAGTTTAGCTATGGCTACACCTTC
TRBJ1-2 | TRBV29-1 | - | CSVEATEGADGYTF | TGCAGCGTTGAAGCTACCGAGGGAGCGGATGGCTACACCTTC
TRBJ1-1 | TRBV6-5 | - | CASSYSRGPNTEAFF | TGTGCCAGCAGTTACTCCCGGGGGCCGAACACTGAAGCTTTCTTT
TRBJ1-3 | TRBV30 | - | CAWSRGPSSGNTIYF | TGTGCCTGGAGTCGGGGCCCGAGCTCTGGAAACACCATATATTTT
TRBJ1-3 | TRBV6-5 | - | CASRDRPYSGNTIYF | TGTGCCAGCAGGGACAGACCCTACTCTGGAAACACCATATATTTT
TRBJ1-2 | TRBV5-6 | - | CASSLASWGYTF | TGTGCCAGCAGCTTAGCTAGTTGGGGCTACACCTTC
TRBJ2-3 | TRBV9 | - | CASSVGEDTQYF | TGTGCCAGCAGCGTAGGGGAAGATACGCAGTATTTT
TRBJ2-1 | TRBV7-3 | TRBD2 | CASSSSGGELDEQFF | TGTGCCAGCAGCTCTAGCGGGGGGGAATTAGATGAGCAGTTCTTC
TRBJ2-3 | TRBV5-5 | TRBD2 | CASSWRLAGTTDTQYF | TGTGCCAGCAGCTGGAGACTAGCGGGGACTACAGATACGCAGTATTTT
TRBJ1-1 | TRBV28 | - | CASNLSMGHPNTEAFF | TGTGCCAGCAACCTTTCCATGGGACACCCGAACACTGAAGCTTTCTTT
TRBJ1-3 | TRBV4-1 | - | CASSPFTTNTGNTIYF | TGCGCCAGCAGCCCATTCACCACTAATACGGGAAACACCATATATTTT
TRBJ1-6 | TRBV7-2 | - | CASSLGEGLRNSPLHF | TGTGCCAGCAGCTTAGGAGAGGGCCTGAGGAATTCACCCCTCCACTTT
TRBJ1-1 | TRBV15 | - | CATSRQKNTEAFF | TGTGCCACCAGCAGACAAAAGAACACTGAAGCTTTCTTT
TRBJ1-1 | TRBV6-6 | TRBD1 | CASGGDRGTTEAFF | TGTGCCAGTGGCGGGGACAGGGGGACCACTGAAGCTTTCTTT
TRBJ1-4 | TRBV5-4 | - | CASSLAPGTNEKLFF | TGTGCCAGCAGCTTGGCCCCGGGAACTAATGAAAAACTGTTTTTT
TRBJ1-1 | TRBV10-3 | - | CAIKDGPTEAFF | TGTGCCATCAAGGACGGGCCCACTGAAGCTTTCTTT
TRBJ1-1 | TRBV3-1/TRBV3-2 | - | CASSQSDKANTEAFF | TGTGCCAGCAGCCAATCGGACAAGGCGAACACTGAAGCTTTCTTT
TRBJ1-2 | TRBV5-1 | - | CASSLEDSTYGYTF | TGCGCCAGCAGCTTGGAGGACAGCACCTATGGCTACACCTTC
TRBJ1-2 | TRBV12-3/TRBV12-4 | - | CASSPDNYGYTF | TGTGCCAGCAGCCCCGATAACTATGGCTACACCTTC
TRBJ1-5 | TRBV7-8 | - | CASSSPRSNQPQHF | TGTGCCAGCAGCTCGCCTAGGAGCAATCAGCCCCAGCATTTT
TRBJ1-5 | TRBV9 | - | CASSNSHLGNNQPQHF | TGTGCCAGCAGCAATAGTCATCTCGGCAACAATCAGCCCCAGCATTTT
TRBJ2-4 | TRBV6-5 | TRBD1 | CASSLDRGNIQYF | TGTGCCAGCAGCCTGGACAGGGGAAACATTCAGTACTTC
TRBJ2-3 | TRBV5-4 | - | CASSLTPGRTDTQYF | TGTGCCAGCAGCTTGACCCCGGGCCGGACAGATACGCAGTATTTT
TRBJ1-3 | TRBV6-5 | - | CASSLHGQGVNIYF | TGTGCCAGCAGTCTACACGGACAAGGCGTTAACATATATTTT
TRBJ2-1 | TRBV27 | TRBD2 | CASSTTSGGAYNEQFF | TGTGCCAGCAGTACTACTAGCGGGGGGGCCTACAATGAGCAGTTCTTC
TRBJ1-2 | TRBV7-2 | - | CASSSQRAGARFNYGYTF | TGTGCCAGCAGCTCACAAAGAGCGGGGGCGCGTTTTAACTATGGCTACACCTTC
TRBJ1-6 | TRBV6-6 | TRBD1 | CASSDRQGAPSPLHF | TGTGCCAGCAGTGACAGACAGGGGGCGCCTTCACCCCTCCACTTT
TRBJ1-5 | TRBV19 | - | CASSIGSQPQHF | TGTGCCAGTAGTATAGGTAGCCAGCCCCAGCATTTT
TRBJ2-7 | TRBV7-9 | - | CASSLIRDSLYEQYF | TGTGCCAGCAGCTTAATCCGTGACAGCCTCTACGAGCAGTACTTC